The text below deals with one T cell receptor (beta chain). The sample comes from a study of blood T cell repertoires in COVID-19. This CDR3 is 15 amino acids long. Germline CDR1 is SGDLS and CDR2 is YYNGEE. The V gene lost 4 bases and the J gene lost 4 bases, with 16 bases spanning the gap. Data came from immunoSEQ multiplex PCR; TCRdb stores just in-frame clones and leaves some out. The table includes under 350,000 clones, about 89% detected once. This chain links TRBV9 with TRBJ2-3, with D possibly matching TRBD1 (6 bases). The sequencing sample was made of PBMCs or T cells enriched from blood (not recorded which). The clonotype originates from a woman aged 18-29 years who had recovered from COVID-19. The CDR3 loop is CASSPKGESPDTQYF. CDR3 sequence (DNA): TGTGCCAGCAGCCCGAAGGGGGAGTCTCCAGATACGCAGTATTTT.